The 15 T cell receptor beta chains below were found in one sample sequenced in a study of CD8 T cells in ankylosing spondylitis (TCRdb year 2017). Libraries were prepared through 5' RACE. The run used an Illumina MiSeq. Through fastp at Q25 and MiXCR, TCRdb rebuilt clones from the public reads, retaining in-frame beta chains. Each CDR3 protein appears once, grouped with its most common genes and DNA. A total of about 40,000 distinct CDR3 sequences appear in this sample, 15% to 20% of them only once. Approximately 43% of the sample comes from the top ten. The sequencing sample was made of blood. The receptor source for this set is a male donor with ankylosing spondylitis or in good health (not recorded which).

This clonotype was found a few times. The chain uses TRBV12-3 or TRBV12-4 and TRBJ2-3; D unclear. V was clipped by 4 bases and J by 7 bases, with 9 bases between them. This CDR3 comprises 12 residues. CDR3 sequence (DNA): TGTGCCAGCAGTTCCCAAGGATATACGCAGTATTTT. Translating gives CASSSQGYTQYF.

J is TRBJ2-3 and V is TRBV5-4; maybe TRBD2 (6 bases). Between the trimmed V and J ends, which lost 2 bases and 4 bases, there was a span of 11 bases. Germline V lookup: CDR1 SGHNT, CDR2 YYREEE (reference sequence). The CDR3 spans 14 residues. Written as DNA, the CDR3 is TGTGCCAGCAGCTTTGGCGGGGCGGCAGATACGCAGTATTTT. It translates to CASSFGGAADTQYF.

In this sample, this clonotype turned up a few times. The chain has TRBV12-3 or TRBV12-4 and TRBJ1-5; TRBD1 is a possible D gene (5 bases). The CDR3 is 18 amino acids. The V and J ends lost 6 bases and 3 bases respectively, with 24 bases between them. The CDR3 reads CASSLAPRDGFSNQPQHF. The CDR3 DNA is TGTGCCAGCAGCCTAGCCCCCCGGGACGGCTTTTCCAATCAGCCCCAGCATTTT.

This clonotype was seen a handful of times. The final CDR3 position lacks the conserved phenylalanine or tryptophan, pointing to a likely read error. It is unclear where the CDR3 begins or ends on the DNA, so no DNA is shown, and the CDR3 is as TCRdb lists it. The rearrangement joins TRBV28 to TRBJ2-7; no DNA check was done on the table's D call, TRBD1. Per germline, CDR1 MDHEN and CDR2 SYDVKM. The CDR3 region is 11 residues in length, termini included. CDR3 residues: CASSFRGGEEI.

In this sample, this clonotype turned up many times. The CDR3 reads CASSGSGGASDTQYF. The CDR3 bases are TGTGCCAGCAGTGGTAGCGGGGGGGCCAGCGATACGCAGTATTTT. This chain uses TRBV25-1 with TRBJ2-3, with TRBD2 identical over 11 bases. The trim removed 4 bases at V and 6 bases at J, leaving 6 bases unmatched. Germline-derived CDR1 and CDR2 are MGHDK and SYGVNS. This CDR3 contains 15 residues.

CDR3 DNA: TGTGCCAGCAGCTTGGTTGGGGCCAACGTCCTGACTTTC. Translated: CASSLVGANVLTF. This chain links TRBV7-2 with TRBJ2-6; D remains unclear. Germline-derived CDR1 and CDR2 are SGHTA and FQGNSA. The CDR3 has 13 amino acids. V lost 3 bases, J lost 3 bases, and 3 bases lay in between.

This clonotype is judged medium-sized (0.01 to 0.1%). J is TRBJ2-1 and V is TRBV13, with D maybe TRBD2 (6 bases). CDR3 size: 16 residues. V was shortened by 5 bases and J by 3 bases, with 17 bases between the two germline ends. Looked up from germline, CDR1 is PRHDT and CDR2 is FYEKMQ (reference sequence). CDR3 nucleotides: TGTGCCAGCAGCCTATCCCTCAGCGGGTTCTACAATGAGCAGTTCTTC. Protein product: CASSLSLSGFYNEQFF.

DNA for the CDR3: TGTGCCAGCAGTTACCAGGGACTAGGTACGCAGTATTTT. It yields the protein CASSYQGLGTQYF. This rearrangement joins TRBV6-2 or TRBV6-3 to TRBJ2-3; 8 nucleotides match TRBD2. Unmatched junction bases numbered 3, after V lost 2 bases and J lost 8 bases. Germline V gives CDR1 MNHEY, CDR2 SVGEGT. This CDR3 comprises 13 residues.

V is TRBV28 and J is TRBJ1-1; D is undetermined. Between the trimmed V and J ends, which lost 7 bases and 1 base, there was a span of 7 bases. Germline V gene data show CDR1 as MDHEN and CDR2 as SYDVKM. This CDR3 is built from 12 residues. CDR3 bases: TGTGCCAGCACCTCCGGGAACACTGAAGCTTTCTTT. It is translated as CASTSGNTEAFF.

The V call is TRBV4-3, the J call TRBJ1-4; 11 positions match TRBD1. The V gene's germline CDR1 is LGHNA and CDR2 YSLEER. V gave up 3 bases and J gave up 8 bases; unmatched junction bases: 8. The CDR3 spans 16 residues. The CDR3 loop reads CASSQEGQGAWEKLFF. The DNA for the CDR3 is TGCGCCAGCAGCCAGGAAGGACAGGGGGCATGGGAAAAACTGTTTTTT.

This clonotype was observed a handful of times. The V and J genes are TRBV6-6 and TRBJ1-5; maybe TRBD1 (5 bases). The CDR3 has 15 amino acids. Germline V gene data show CDR1 as MNHNY and CDR2 as SVGAGI (reference sequence). Trimming took off 0 bases at V and 2 bases at J, with 8 bases between the two ends. The DNA for the CDR3 is TGTGCCAGCAGTTACTCTATGGGGGGCAATCAGCCCCAGCATTTT. This codes for CASSYSMGGNQPQHF.

This rearrangement joins TRBV12-3 or TRBV12-4 to TRBJ2-1, with 12 bases that match TRBD2. This CDR3 spans 15 amino acids. The J segment lost 3 bases and the V segment lost 5 bases, leaving 2 bases of the junction unmatched. The CDR3 loop reads CASSPTSGSYNEQFF. For the CDR3, the DNA is TGTGCCAGCAGTCCGACTAGCGGGAGCTACAATGAGCAGTTCTTC.

This rearrangement joins TRBV29-1 to TRBJ2-5; weak D call: TRBD2 (6 bases). This CDR3 contains 13 residues. The germline CDR1 and CDR2 sequences are SQVTM and ANQGSEA. The V end lost 7 bases, the J end lost 4 bases, and 16 bases lay between the germline ends. CDR3 DNA: TGCAGCGCCAGTAGCGGTCTAAGAGAGACCCAGTACTTC. This gives the protein CSASSGLRETQYF. Supplemented by reference TRBV29-1 and TRBJ2-5, the full variable domain reads SAVISQKPSRDICQRGTSLTIQCQVDSQVTMMFWYRQQPGQSLTLIATANQGSEATYESGFVIDKFPISRPNLTFSTLTVSNMSPEDSSIYLCSASSGLRETQYFGPGTRLLVL.

This chain uses TRBV7-2 with TRBJ1-4, with TRBD1 matching 8 bases. V was pared by 2 bases and J by 6 bases, with 5 bases of the junction left unmatched. CDR1 and CDR2 (germline): SGHTA, FQGNSA. CDR3 length: 15 amino acids. CDR3 sequence reads: CASSLQGALYEKLFF. CDR3 coding DNA: TGTGCCAGCAGCTTACAGGGGGCTCTTTATGAAAAACTGTTTTTT.

The rearrangement links TRBV3-1 to TRBJ2-1; D is perhaps TRBD1 (5 bases). Germline loops: CDR1 LGHDT, CDR2 YNNKEL (reference sequence). The germline V and J ends were trimmed by 1 base and 2 bases, with 9 bases remaining between them. The CDR3 covers 15 residues. The CDR3 sequence is CASSQGSGTYNEQFF. CDR3 coding DNA: TGTGCCAGCAGCCAAGGGTCAGGGACCTACAATGAGCAGTTCTTC.